The 21 T cell receptor beta chains presented below share a single source sample, sequenced in a study of blood T cell repertoires in COVID-19. Method: immunoSEQ multiplex PCR; TCRdb's copy keeps in-frame clones and lacks some. The table shows roughly 250,000 clones, with about four fifths occurring only once. Material: peripheral blood. Source of these receptors: a person aged 65 to 85 with COVID-19, enrolled during active disease.

The chain is built from TRBV5-4 and TRBJ2-2, with a weak D call TRBD1 (6 bases). Trimming took off 8 bases at V and 1 base at J, with 18 bases between the two ends. The CDR3 is made up of 16 amino acids. In germline, CDR1 is SGHNT, CDR2 YYREEE (reference sequence). DNA of the CDR3: TGTGCCAGTTTTACAGGGAGTAGAGGGAACACCGGGGAGCTGTTTTTT. Protein product: CASFTGSRGNTGELFF.

This clone appeared a single time. This sequence joins TRBV11-1 and TRBJ2-7; 13 bases match TRBD2. The CDR3 extends over 15 amino acids. Germline values: CDR1 SGHAT, CDR2 FQDESV (reference sequence). The V and J ends lost 5 bases and 2 bases, in that order; junction bases with no gene match: 3. CDR3 bases: TGTGCCAGCAGCCCTACTAGCGGGGGGGCCTACGAGCAGTACTTC. This encodes CASSPTSGGAYEQYF.

The chain couples TRBV10-3 to TRBJ2-3; a possible D gene is TRBD2 (6 bases). The CDR3 totals 11 residues. Trimming removed 8 bases from V and 5 bases from J, with 8 bases in between. Germline CDR1 and CDR2: ENHRY and SYGVKD. The CDR3 loop reads CAILEGDTQYF. In nucleotides, the CDR3 is TGTGCCATCCTGGAGGGAGATACGCAGTATTTT.

This chain connects TRBV6-4 to TRBJ2-3; perhaps TRBD2 as D (6 bases). The CDR3 runs to 15 residues. Germline CDR1 and CDR2: MRHNA and SNTAGT. Trimming stripped 0 bases from V and 6 bases from J, with 13 bases between. The CDR3 nucleotides read TGTGCCAGCAGTGACTCGAGTAGCGGCAGGGATACGCAGTATTTT. Its translation is CASSDSSSGRDTQYF.

This clone was seen only a few times. The chain links TRBV7-3 to TRBJ2-1, with D maybe TRBD2 (6 bases). The V end was cut by 5 bases, the J end by 7 bases, with 15 bases between. CDR1 SGHTA and CDR2 FQGTGA come from the germline V gene. The CDR3 has 14 residues. In nucleotides, the CDR3 is TGTGCCAGCAGCCCCCGACTAGGGTCGAATGAGCAGTTCTTC. It specifies CASSPRLGSNEQFF.

The chain couples TRBV4-3 to TRBJ1-2; tentatively, D is TRBD1 (5 bases). Deletions cut 0 bases from V and 4 bases from J, with 15 bases between. This CDR3 has 16 amino acids. Germline loops: CDR1 LGHNA, CDR2 YSLEER. For the CDR3, the DNA is TGCGCCAGCAGCCAAGATATTCACAGGACACTCTATGGCTACACCTTC. Translated, it gives CASSQDIHRTLYGYTF.

This clone has only one observation. V usage is TRBV28 and J usage is TRBJ1-5, with TRBD1 identical over 8 bases. With V trimmed by 3 bases and J by 9 bases, 4 bases remained unmatched. Germline values: CDR1 MDHEN, CDR2 SYDVKM. The CDR3 is 13 residues long. CDR3: CASSFPGGLPQHF. Written as DNA, the CDR3 is TGTGCCAGCAGTTTCCCAGGGGGCCTGCCCCAGCATTTT.

This clone showed up just once. The CDR3 is CASSLSWNTEAFF. In nucleotides, the CDR3 is TGTGCCAGCAGCTTAAGCTGGAACACTGAAGCTTTCTTT. V usage is TRBV7-2 and J usage is TRBJ1-1; D is ambiguous. This CDR3 is 13 amino acids long. Germline CDR1 SGHTA, CDR2 FQGNSA. V dropped 2 bases and J dropped 1 base, with 5 bases sitting between them.

The chain employs TRBV6-5 and TRBJ2-3, with 7 bases identical to TRBD1. Germline V CDR1 and CDR2: MNHEY, SVGAGI. The CDR3 contains 15 residues. Trimming took 5 bases from V and 2 from J; bases not matched to a gene: 7. CDR3 residues: CASSPPGQPTDTQYF. DNA for the CDR3: TGTGCCAGCAGTCCCCCGGGACAGCCCACAGATACGCAGTATTTT.

CDR3 protein: CAWSVRGRGTEAFF. The CDR3 nucleotides are TGTGCCTGGAGTGTACGGGGCCGGGGGACTGAAGCTTTCTTT. The J gene is TRBJ1-1, the V gene TRBV30, with a weak D call TRBD1 (5 bases). V lost 0 bases and J lost 5, with 13 bases in between. From germline, CDR1 is GTSNPN and CDR2 SVGIG (reference sequence). The CDR3 sequence is 14 residues long.

This clone appeared once. V is TRBV19 and J is TRBJ2-7; weak D call: TRBD1 (6 bases). The germline V gene has CDR1 LNHDA and CDR2 SQIVND (reference sequence). V gave up 4 bases and J gave up 4 bases, with 20 bases separating them. The CDR3 consists of 16 residues. CDR3 in amino acids: CASSRVGSRQGYEQYF. DNA of the CDR3: TGTGCCAGTAGTAGGGTGGGTAGTCGGCAGGGGTACGAGCAGTACTTC.

The chain uses TRBV10-3 and TRBJ2-1; the match to TRBD2 covers 9 bases. V dropped 10 bases and J dropped 6; count of bases not matched to a gene: 10. The V gene's germline CDR1 is ENHRY and CDR2 SYGVKD. This CDR3 region has 14 residues. This CDR3 reads CASQRASGANEQFF. In DNA, the CDR3 is TGTGCCAGCCAGCGGGCTAGCGGGGCCAATGAGCAGTTCTTC.

The chain has TRBV9 and TRBJ1-3; a weak D match, TRBD1 (5 bases). Trimming removed 3 bases at V and 2 bases at J, with 12 bases between. This CDR3 has 15 amino acids. Germline V gene lookup returns CDR1 SGDLS and CDR2 YYNGEE. The CDR3 is CASSAAQGAGNTIYF. In DNA, the CDR3 is TGTGCCAGCAGCGCAGCTCAGGGCGCTGGAAACACCATATATTTT.

This clone was counted between two and nine times. The chain has TRBV3-1 (or the pseudogene TRBV3-2) and TRBJ2-7; 9 nucleotides agree with TRBD1. From germline, CDR1 is LGHDT and CDR2 YNNKEL (reference sequence). V lost 5 bases and J lost 4; bases outside the gene matches: 9. This CDR3 spans 15 amino acids. The CDR3 DNA reads TGTGCCAGCAGCTACCGGCACAGGGGGCCGTACGAGCAGTACTTC. This encodes CASSYRHRGPYEQYF.

The V call is TRBV6-2 or TRBV6-3, the J call TRBJ2-1, with a possible D match to TRBD2 (5 bases). Germline V CDR1 and CDR2: MNHEY, SVGEGT. The CDR3 length is 14 residues. The V gene lost 6 bases and the J gene lost 9 bases, with 18 bases spanning the gap. The CDR3 sequence is CASSPPQIATEQFF. CDR3 in DNA: TGTGCCAGCAGCCCGCCACAAATAGCGACTGAGCAGTTCTTC.

J is TRBJ2-5 and V is TRBV6-5; 9 bases align to TRBD1. Per the germline V gene, CDR1 is MNHEY and CDR2 is SVGAGI. Trimming cost V 2 bases and J 4 bases; bases outside gene matches: 5. The CDR3 contains 15 residues. In DNA, the CDR3 is TGTGCCAGCAGTTACGGGACAGGGAGGGGAGAGACCCAGTACTTC. Amino acids: CASSYGTGRGETQYF.

The chain links TRBV27 to TRBJ1-2, with 10 bases that match TRBD1. Germline assignment: CDR1 MNHEY and CDR2 SMNVEV (reference sequence). V was clipped by 5 bases and J by 7 bases; unmatched bases: 10. The CDR3 runs to 15 residues. The CDR3 protein is CASSLLTGGIFGYTF. The CDR3 bases are TGTGCCAGCAGTCTCTTGACAGGGGGCATTTTTGGCTACACCTTC.

This rearrangement joins TRBV3-1 (or the pseudogene TRBV3-2) to TRBJ2-1, with 9 positions matching TRBD2. V lost 1 base to trimming and J lost 10 bases; unmatched junction nucleotides: 8. Germline V gene lookup returns CDR1 LGHDT and CDR2 YNNKEL (reference sequence). The CDR3 extends over 15 amino acids. DNA of the CDR3: TGTGCCAGCAGCCAAGGAGTAGCGGGGGCCCCCGAGCAGTTCTTC. Translating gives CASSQGVAGAPEQFF.

The rearrangement joins TRBV4-1 to TRBJ2-7, with D possibly being TRBD2 (5 bases). Germline CDR1 and CDR2: MGHRA and YSYEKL. This CDR3 region has 15 residues. The V end lost 4 bases, the J end lost 1 base, and 14 bases lay between the germline ends. This chain's CDR3 is CASSRTLGSSYEQYF. Written as DNA, the CDR3 is TGCGCCAGCAGCCGGACTTTAGGGTCATCCTACGAGCAGTACTTC.

The sample holds one count of this clone. This chain connects TRBV28 to TRBJ1-1; D remains ambiguous. V lost 5 bases and J lost 0, with 10 bases in between. The germline CDR1 and CDR2 sequences are MDHEN and SYDVKM. The CDR3 extends over 14 amino acids. The CDR3 DNA sequence: TGTGCCAGCAGTCCTAGTTACTTGAACACTGAAGCTTTCTTT. Translating gives CASSPSYLNTEAFF.

The chain combines TRBV19 with TRBJ1-1; perhaps TRBD1 as D (5 bases). Trimming removed 5 bases from V and 1 base from J, with 11 bases in between. The length of the CDR3 is 14 residues. The germline CDR1 and CDR2 sequences are LNHDA and SQIVND (reference sequence). CDR3 in amino acids: CASSGGTTNTEAFF. CDR3 nucleotide sequence: TGTGCCAGTAGTGGGGGGACCACGAACACTGAAGCTTTCTTT.